This entry lists 32 T cell receptor beta chains sequenced from one sample in a study of blood T cell repertoires in COVID-19. Sequenced by immunoSEQ multiplex PCR; TCRdb stores in-frame clones only, minus some. The data contain about 210,000 clones, more than 75% of them singletons. The sample consisted of peripheral blood. The receptors shown here come from a middle-aged woman with acute or convalescent COVID-19.

The chain employs TRBV5-1 and TRBJ1-4, with unresolved D. From germline, CDR1 is SGHRS and CDR2 YFSETQ. The CDR3 sequence is 14 residues long. The V and J ends lost 4 bases and 8 bases respectively, with 15 bases between them. DNA of the CDR3: TGCGCCAGCAGCCGCGGGCCGCAGAGGGAAAAACTGTTTTTT. Encoded protein: CASSRGPQREKLFF.

This clone was detected only a few times. V gene TRBV6-5 combines with J gene TRBJ2-7; 9 bases are shared with TRBD1. There are 16 residues in the CDR3. Germline-derived CDR1 and CDR2 are MNHEY and SVGAGI. The V segment lost 4 bases and the J segment 0 bases; nucleotides outside the gene matches: 7. This CDR3 reads CASSSLQGASSYEQYF. As DNA, the CDR3 is TGTGCCAGCAGTTCCCTACAGGGGGCTTCCTCCTACGAGCAGTACTTC.

V is TRBV11-2 and J is TRBJ2-3; 11 bases are a match to TRBD1. The V segment lost 4 bases and the J segment 3 bases; nucleotides outside the gene matches: 3. The CDR3 loop spans 15 amino acids. The germline V gene encodes CDR1 SGHAT and CDR2 FQNNGV. CDR3 sequence: CASSYRDRGTDTQYF. The CDR3 coding sequence is TGTGCCAGCAGCTACCGGGACAGGGGGACAGATACGCAGTATTTT.

The chain joins TRBV25-1 to TRBJ2-6; D is undetermined. The CDR3 runs to 15 residues. Germline-derived CDR1 and CDR2 are MGHDK and SYGVNS. The ends were cut back, 11 bases at V and 4 bases at J, with 18 bases in the middle. The CDR3 DNA reads as TGTGCCGCACTGAGAGAGCGACCGGGGGCCAACGTCCTGACTTTC. Its translation: CAALRERPGANVLTF.

This chain joins TRBV25-1 and TRBJ2-1, with 11 bases fitting TRBD2. Germline V gives CDR1 MGHDK, CDR2 SYGVNS. With 4 bases clipped from V and 0 bases from J, the junction kept 5 bases outside the gene matches. The CDR3 is 17 residues long. The CDR3 sequence is CASSGLAGSSSYNEQFF. The CDR3 DNA reads TGTGCCAGCAGTGGACTAGCGGGGTCGAGCTCCTACAATGAGCAGTTCTTC.

Note on this clone: Other nucleotide sequences from this sample produce the same CDR3. V gene TRBV15 combines with J gene TRBJ1-4, with D hard to call. The V end lost 0 bases, the J end lost 7 bases, and 6 bases lay between the germline ends. The CDR3 loop spans 13 amino acids. Germline V lookup: CDR1 LNHNV, CDR2 YYDKDF (reference sequence). CDR3 DNA sequence: TGTGCCACCAGCAGAGATCGGGGTGAAAAACTGTTTTTT. Translation: CATSRDRGEKLFF.

The rearrangement links TRBV3-1 (or the pseudogene TRBV3-2) to TRBJ2-5, with 7 bases that match TRBD1. Germline CDR1 LGHDT, CDR2 YNNKEL (reference sequence). The CDR3 length is 14 residues. Trimming removed 3 bases from V and 1 base from J; junction bases left unmatched: 2. The CDR3 spells CASSHYRGQETQYF. CDR3 nucleotides: TGTGCCAGCAGCCATTACAGGGGCCAAGAGACCCAGTACTTC.

This clone occurred a few times. This chain uses TRBV19 with TRBJ1-1, with a possible D match to TRBD1 (5 bases). CDR1 is LNHDA and CDR2 is SQIVND in the germline V gene (reference sequence). V was clipped by 5 bases and J by 3 bases, with 10 bases between them. The CDR3 contains 13 residues. The CDR3 loop is CASSVRGYTEAFF. The CDR3 coding sequence is TGTGCCAGTAGTGTTAGGGGATACACTGAAGCTTTCTTT.

This chain links TRBV19 with TRBJ1-2; D might be TRBD1 (5 bases). The CDR3 is made up of 13 amino acids. Germline V gene data show CDR1 as LNHDA and CDR2 as SQIVND (reference sequence). The V gene lost 8 bases and the J gene lost 2 bases, with 12 bases spanning the gap. The CDR3 here is CASSFGGNYGYTF. The CDR3 bases are TGTGCCAGTTCGTTTGGGGGGAACTATGGCTACACCTTC.

The V gene is TRBV6-1, the J gene TRBJ2-3; D perhaps matches TRBD2 (6 bases). Between the trimmed V and J ends, which lost 7 bases and 2 bases, there was a span of 13 bases. This CDR3 has 14 amino acids. Germline V gene lookup returns CDR1 MNHNS and CDR2 SASEGT. The CDR3 nucleotides read TGTGCCAGCACCCTGGGACTTTTCACAGATACGCAGTATTTT. Translating it yields CASTLGLFTDTQYF.

The genes are TRBV6-5 and TRBJ1-1, with D tentatively TRBD1 (5 bases). This CDR3 comprises 16 residues. Germline V CDR1 and CDR2: MNHEY, SVGAGI. V was clipped by 3 bases and J by 1 base, with 15 bases between them. The CDR3 reads CASSYTGTLSNTEAFF. CDR3 coding DNA: TGTGCCAGCAGTTATACCGGGACTCTATCGAACACTGAAGCTTTCTTT.

This clone came up a few times. This chain uses TRBV14 with TRBJ1-3; possibly TRBD1 for D (6 bases). Germline values: CDR1 SGHDN, CDR2 FVKESK. V was clipped by 3 bases and J by 4 bases, with 16 bases between them. The CDR3 totals 16 residues. Here the CDR3 reads CASSHLQGTSGNTIYF. CDR3 nucleotide sequence: TGTGCCAGCAGCCATTTACAGGGTACTTCGGGAAACACCATATATTTT.

This chain uses TRBV7-9 with TRBJ1-1; tentative D call: TRBD1 (5 bases). Trimming left V 4 bases short and J 3 bases short, with 15 bases between. The CDR3 contains 15 residues. Germline CDR1 and CDR2: SEHNR and FQNEAQ (reference sequence). In DNA, the CDR3 is TGTGCCAGCAGCTCCGTCCGGGCAGGGCACACTGAAGCTTTCTTT. Amino acids: CASSSVRAGHTEAFF.

J is TRBJ2-7 and V is TRBV30; D may be TRBD1 (6 bases). This CDR3 is 15 amino acids long. Germline loops: CDR1 GTSNPN, CDR2 SVGIG (reference sequence). The V and J ends lost 1 base and 4 bases respectively, with 17 bases between them. This CDR3 reads CAWSGMTGNPYEQYF. The CDR3 DNA is TGTGCCTGGAGTGGGATGACAGGTAATCCTTACGAGCAGTACTTC. Full variable domain (remainder filled in from reference TRBV30 and TRBJ2-7): SQTIHQWPATLVQPVGSPLSLECTVEGTSNPNLYWYRQAAGRGLQLLFYSVGIGQISSEVPQNLSASRPQDRQFILSSKKLLLSDSGFYLCAWSGMTGNPYEQYFGPGTRLTVT.

V gene TRBV10-3 combines with J gene TRBJ1-2, with 7 bases aligning to TRBD1. Germline CDR1 is ENHRY and CDR2 is SYGVKD. The CDR3 totals 12 residues. The V segment lost 6 bases and the J segment 5 bases; nucleotides outside the gene matches: 3. CDR3 residues: CAIRAGGYGYTF. CDR3 bases: TGTGCCATCAGGGCAGGGGGTTATGGCTACACCTTC.

V and J are TRBV7-9 and TRBJ2-1, with 8 bases matching TRBD1. The germline V gene has CDR1 SEHNR and CDR2 FQNEAQ (reference sequence). V was pared by 6 bases and J by 6 bases, with 7 bases of the junction left unmatched. There are 14 residues in the CDR3. The CDR3 loop reads CASRATGQVNEQFF. Written as DNA, the CDR3 is TGTGCCAGCAGGGCCACGGGACAGGTCAATGAGCAGTTCTTC.

The CDR3 DNA sequence: TGTGCCAGCAGTTACTCGAGCATCGCCCCAGATACGCAGTATTTT. Translating it yields CASSYSSIAPDTQYF. The chain is built from TRBV6-5 and TRBJ2-3; D unresolved. V was trimmed by 0 bases and J by 4 bases, leaving 11 bases between them. The CDR3 has 15 residues. Per the germline V gene, CDR1 is MNHEY and CDR2 is SVGAGI.

This clone showed up just once. This chain joins TRBV14 and TRBJ1-3, with D perhaps TRBD1 (6 bases). The CDR3 spans 14 residues. V was shortened by 1 base and J by 10 bases, with 14 bases between the two germline ends. The germline V gene has CDR1 SGHDN and CDR2 FVKESK. The CDR3 region is CASSQVRPRGTIYF. The CDR3 bases are TGTGCCAGCAGCCAAGTCCGGCCGAGGGGGACCATATATTTT.

There are a few counts of this clone. V and J are TRBV6-6 and TRBJ2-7, with a tentative D call TRBD2 (5 bases). The CDR3 consists of 13 residues. Per germline, CDR1 MNHNY and CDR2 SVGAGI (reference sequence). Trimming left V 2 bases short and J 11 bases short, with 16 bases between. CDR3 nucleotide sequence: TGTGCCAGCAGTTACGAGGGCCTCGGGCGCGAGTACTTC. This encodes CASSYEGLGREYF.

V is TRBV30 and J is TRBJ2-7; 7 nucleotides align to TRBD2. V shed 5 bases, J shed 2 bases, and the junction held 6 bases outside the gene matches. Germline V gene sequence: CDR1 GTSNPN, CDR2 SVGIG (reference sequence). The CDR3 contains 13 residues. DNA of the CDR3: TGTGCCTGGCAAGCGGGACGCGCCTACGAGCAGTACTTC. This sequence encodes CAWQAGRAYEQYF. The full variable domain, with the rest looked up from reference TRBV30 and TRBJ2-7, is SQTIHQWPATLVQPVGSPLSLECTVEGTSNPNLYWYRQAAGRGLQLLFYSVGIGQISSEVPQNLSASRPQDRQFILSSKKLLLSDSGFYLCAWQAGRAYEQYFGPGTRLTVT.

This sequence joins TRBV6-5 and TRBJ2-7, with 9 bases identical to TRBD2. This CDR3 contains 14 residues. J was trimmed by 2 bases and V by 7 bases; bases with no gene match: 6. The germline CDR1 and CDR2 sequences are MNHEY and SVGAGI. DNA for the CDR3: TGTGCCAGCAAGATGGCTAGCGGGACCTACGAGCAGTACTTC. Its translation: CASKMASGTYEQYF.

The chain carries TRBV27 and TRBJ2-1, with 10 bases matching TRBD2. Per germline, CDR1 MNHEY and CDR2 SMNVEV (reference sequence). The V and J ends lost 3 bases and 3 bases, in that order; junction bases with no gene match: 11. The CDR3 runs to 18 residues. As DNA, the CDR3 is TGTGCCAGCAGTTTGCCTCTGGGGGCTAGCGGGAGCTACAATGAGCAGTTCTTC. It yields the protein CASSLPLGASGSYNEQFF.

Only one count was recorded for this clone. The genes are TRBV28 and TRBJ2-3; possible D gene TRBD1, 6 bases. The germline gives CDR1 MDHEN, CDR2 SYDVKM. This CDR3 is 16 amino acids long. Trimming left V 6 bases short and J 2 bases short, with 18 bases between. The CDR3 is CASRSIRTAHTDTQYF. The CDR3 DNA reads as TGTGCCAGCAGGTCGATCCGGACAGCCCACACAGATACGCAGTATTTT.

This sequence joins TRBV30 and TRBJ2-7; weak D call: TRBD2 (7 bases). Germline V gene sequence: CDR1 GTSNPN, CDR2 SVGIG (reference sequence). Between the trimmed V and J ends, which lost 1 base and 7 bases, there was a span of 20 bases. The CDR3 extends over 15 amino acids. The DNA for the CDR3 is TGTGCCTGGAGTGACCCCCGGGGGGCGCGGGGGGAGCAGTACTTC. Its translation is CAWSDPRGARGEQYF.

V is TRBV6-5 and J is TRBJ2-7; tentative D call: TRBD1 (6 bases). This CDR3 is 13 amino acids long. Germline CDR1 MNHEY, CDR2 SVGAGI. V lost 6 bases and J 3 bases, leaving 12 bases between the germline ends. The CDR3 spells CASRVQGNYEQYF. The CDR3 nucleotides read TGTGCCAGCAGAGTACAGGGAAACTACGAGCAGTACTTC.

V is TRBV5-1 and J is TRBJ1-1; 8 bases fit TRBD1. V was pared by 3 bases and J by 5 bases, with 9 bases of the junction left unmatched. CDR1 and CDR2 from the germline V gene are SGHRS and YFSETQ. The CDR3 is 15 residues long. CDR3 nucleotides: TGCGCCAGCAGCTGGGAGACAGGGGCCGAGACTGAAGCTTTCTTT. Translating it yields CASSWETGAETEAFF. Full variable domain (outside the CDR3, taken from reference TRBV5-1 and TRBJ1-1): KAGVTQTPRYLIKTRGQQVTLSCSPISGHRSVSWYQQTPGQGLQFLFEYFSETQRNKGNFPGRFSGRQFSNSRSEMNVSTLELGDSALYLCASSWETGAETEAFFGQGTRLTVV.

The chain couples TRBV11-2 to TRBJ2-1, with TRBD2 as a possible D gene (5 bases). The germline V gene has CDR1 SGHAT and CDR2 FQNNGV. V was pared by 3 bases and J by 15 bases, with 21 bases between. The CDR3 has 14 residues. Here the CDR3 reads CASSFSSQREGPFF. CDR3 nucleotide sequence: TGTGCCAGCAGCTTTTCTTCTCAGAGGGAAGGGCCGTTCTTC.

The V call is TRBV7-2, the J call TRBJ1-1; D is unresolved. V was pared by 5 bases and J by 4 bases, with 23 bases between. Germline V gives CDR1 SGHTA, CDR2 FQGNSA. The CDR3 extends over 17 amino acids. The CDR3 DNA reads TGTGCCAGCAGCGCCGTGACTCTCAAAAGACGGGGCACTGAAGCTTTCTTT. This translates into CASSAVTLKRRGTEAFF.

The rearrangement links TRBV3-1 (or the pseudogene TRBV3-2) to TRBJ2-7; D is unclear. This CDR3 has 14 residues. Trimming removed 0 bases from V and 1 base from J, with 7 bases in between. Germline lookup yields CDR1 LGHDT and CDR2 YNNKEL (reference sequence). The chain's CDR3 is CASSQEDRSYEQYF. CDR3 DNA sequence: TGTGCCAGCAGCCAAGAAGATCGGTCCTACGAGCAGTACTTC.

This chain uses TRBV19 with TRBJ2-2, with D maybe TRBD1 (5 bases). The CDR3 totals 15 residues. Trimming pared 3 bases from V and 2 bases from J, leaving 10 bases between. Germline V gene lookup returns CDR1 LNHDA and CDR2 SQIVND (reference sequence). The CDR3 DNA sequence: TGTGCCAGTAGTATCCTCGACAGAAACACCGGGGAGCTGTTTTTT. Its translation: CASSILDRNTGELFF.

V and J are TRBV14 and TRBJ2-1; D unclear. Germline V lookup: CDR1 SGHDN, CDR2 FVKESK. The V end was cut by 4 bases, the J end by 4 bases, with 17 bases between. The CDR3 totals 16 residues. For the CDR3, the DNA is TGTGCCAGCAGCCTGCTGGGCGAGTCCCGTTACAATGAGCAGTTCTTC. Protein product: CASSLLGESRYNEQFF.

The J gene is TRBJ1-3, the V gene TRBV29-1; D not certain. Trimming pared 6 bases from V and 0 bases from J, leaving 18 bases between. This CDR3 comprises 16 residues. Germline CDR1 reads SQVTM; CDR2 reads ANQGSEA. The CDR3 here is CSVGGMASHSGNTIYF. CDR3 DNA: TGCAGCGTCGGAGGTATGGCTTCCCACTCTGGAAACACCATATATTTT.